This TCR beta chain originates from a study of blood T cell repertoires in COVID-19. Study overall: T cells, B-cell-depleted T cells, or PBMCs provided the cDNA or gDNA that served as material.

Enrollees, about 18 to 90 years old, lived in approximately 24 US areas. Allocation to cohorts depended on clinical history reported by the participants. The CDR3 runs 16 residues. CDR1 is KGHSH, CDR2 LQKENI, per germline. The J segment lost 10 bases and the V segment lost 3 bases, leaving 8 bases of the junction unmatched. In the original workflow: Estimation of nucleated cell counts was performed using reference gene primer amplification. Here immunoSEQ multiplex PCR was the method, and the copy in TCRdb shows in-frame clones only, minus some. That table furnishes V, J and clone size, whereas the DNA furnished D and trimming. The sample carries under 250,000 clones, 70% to 90% recorded once.

The TCR comes from a woman aged 45-65 years with acute COVID-19. The genes are TRBV18 and TRBJ1-6, with TRBD1 matching over 11 bases. The sample consisted of PBMCs or T cells enriched from blood (not recorded which). The DNA for the CDR3 is TGTGCCAGCTCACCTATGGACAGGGGGCTGGGGTCACCCCTCCACTTT. Amino acids: CASSPMDRGLGSPLHF.